A selection of T cell receptor beta chains follows, all from one sample in a study of T cell changes during pregnancy in multiple sclerosis. Here immunoSEQ multiplex PCR was the method, and the copy in TCRdb shows in-frame clones only, minus some. The sample includes around 59,000 clones, approximately 90% of them seen just once. This material consisted of peripheral blood, taken in the third trimester of pregnancy. The receptors derive from a female donor in good health, enrolled as a control in a pregnancy study. CDR3s leave out the opening cysteine and the closing phenylalanine or tryptophan.

>TRBV7-8
ASSSLAVSSYEQY
>TRBV23-1
ASSQSPGWQPQH
>TRBV5-8
ASRPGGYEQY
>TRBV19
ASSTDRDGDYGYT
>TRBV7-2
ASSLEGSGGRMNEQY
>TRBV4-1
ASSGDRGNSPLH
>TRBV2
ASSEEGQGDYPQH
>TRBV27
ASSLAGGAYEQY
>TRBV6-6
ASRRTGVNTEAF
>TRBV19
ASSIRGYTEAF
>TRBV6-1
ASSGLAGANTGELF
>TRBV9
ASSAHPDSPGANVLT
>TRBV5-1
ASSLGTGIGEQY
>TRBV19
ASSIDSVQPQH
>TRBV7-3
ASSPGQGKLF
>TRBV11-2
ASSLDNWAFLH
>TRBV6-1
ASNQNYGYT
>TRBV20-1
SARFNNEQF
>TRBV6-1
ASRVTGTTLYEQY
>TRBV15
ATSIRAGATDTQY
>TRBV28
ASSLGGRLQETQY
>TRBV7-2
ASQAGTSGPGQF
>TRBV2
ASTGTMAYEQY